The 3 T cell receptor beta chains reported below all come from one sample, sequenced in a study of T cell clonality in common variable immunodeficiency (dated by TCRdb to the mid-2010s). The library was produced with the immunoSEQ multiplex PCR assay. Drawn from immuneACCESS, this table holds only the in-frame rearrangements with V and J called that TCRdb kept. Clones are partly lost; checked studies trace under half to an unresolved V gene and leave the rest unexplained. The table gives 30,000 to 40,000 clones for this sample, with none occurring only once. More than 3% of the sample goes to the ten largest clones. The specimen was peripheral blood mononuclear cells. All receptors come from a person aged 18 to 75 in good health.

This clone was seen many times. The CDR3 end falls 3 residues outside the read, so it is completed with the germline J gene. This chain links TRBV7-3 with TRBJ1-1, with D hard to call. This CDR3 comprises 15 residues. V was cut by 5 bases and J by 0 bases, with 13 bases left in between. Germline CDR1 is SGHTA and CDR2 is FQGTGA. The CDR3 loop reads CASSPGGPLNTEAFF. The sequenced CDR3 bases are TGTGCCAGCAGCCCCGGTGGGCCCCTGAACACTGAA.

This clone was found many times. The sequenced CDR3 bases are TGTGCCAGCAGCTTATCGACGGGGAACACTGAA. Encoded protein: CASSLSTGNTE. In full, the CDR3 is CASSLSTGNTEAFF. The V gene is TRBV7-8, the J gene TRBJ1-1; no clear D gene. The read gets to within 3 residues of the CDR3 end, and the germline J gene fills in the rest. Trimming cost V 2 bases and J 1 base, with 8 bases left between them. Germline V lookup: CDR1 SGHVS, CDR2 FQNEAQ. The CDR3 runs to 14 residues.

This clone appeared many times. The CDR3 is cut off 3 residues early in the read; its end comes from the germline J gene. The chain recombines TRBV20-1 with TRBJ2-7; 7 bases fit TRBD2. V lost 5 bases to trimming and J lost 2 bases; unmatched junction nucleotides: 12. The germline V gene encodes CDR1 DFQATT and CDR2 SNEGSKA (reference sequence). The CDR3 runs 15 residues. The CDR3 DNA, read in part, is TGCAGTGCTCCCCGGACTAGTGGGGAACCCTACGAG. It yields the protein CSAPRTSGEPYE. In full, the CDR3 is CSAPRTSGEPYEQYF.